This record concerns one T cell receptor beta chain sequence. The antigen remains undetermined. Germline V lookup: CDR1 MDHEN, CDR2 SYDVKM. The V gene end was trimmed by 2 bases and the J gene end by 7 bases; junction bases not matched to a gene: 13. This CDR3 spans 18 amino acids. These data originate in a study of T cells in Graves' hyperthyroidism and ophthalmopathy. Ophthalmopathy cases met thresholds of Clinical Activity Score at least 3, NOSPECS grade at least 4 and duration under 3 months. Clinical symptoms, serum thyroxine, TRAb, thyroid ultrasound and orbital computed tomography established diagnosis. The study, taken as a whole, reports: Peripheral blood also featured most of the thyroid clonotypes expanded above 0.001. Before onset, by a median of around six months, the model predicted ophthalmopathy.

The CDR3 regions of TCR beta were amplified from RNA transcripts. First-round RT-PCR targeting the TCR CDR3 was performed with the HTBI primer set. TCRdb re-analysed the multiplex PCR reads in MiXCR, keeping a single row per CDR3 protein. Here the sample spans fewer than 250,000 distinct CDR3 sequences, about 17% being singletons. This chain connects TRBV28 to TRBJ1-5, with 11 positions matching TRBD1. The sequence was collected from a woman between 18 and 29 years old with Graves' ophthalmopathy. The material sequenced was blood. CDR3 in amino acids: CASSLPLGTGGSRQPQHF. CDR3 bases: TGTGCCAGCAGTTTACCTCTCGGGACAGGGGGAAGTCGGCAGCCCCAGCATTTT.